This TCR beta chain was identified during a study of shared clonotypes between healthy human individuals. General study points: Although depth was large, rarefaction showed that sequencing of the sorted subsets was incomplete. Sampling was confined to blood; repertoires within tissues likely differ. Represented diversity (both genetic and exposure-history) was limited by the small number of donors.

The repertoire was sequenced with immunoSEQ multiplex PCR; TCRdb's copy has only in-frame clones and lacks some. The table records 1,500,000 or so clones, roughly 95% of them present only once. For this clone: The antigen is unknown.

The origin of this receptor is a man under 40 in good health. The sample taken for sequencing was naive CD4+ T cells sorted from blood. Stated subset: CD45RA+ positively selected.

In nucleotides, the CDR3 is TGTGCCATCAGTGAGTTGGGACAGGGAGGGGACGAGCAGTACTTC. Protein: CAISELGQGGDEQYF. The rearrangement links TRBV10-3 to TRBJ2-7, with 9 nucleotides matching TRBD1. This CDR3 contains 15 residues. Trimming cost V 1 base and J 5 bases; bases outside gene matches: 6. Germline V CDR1 and CDR2: ENHRY, SYGVKD.